This T cell receptor beta chain was retrieved from a study of blood T cell repertoires in COVID-19. Original analysis: The authors estimated nucleated cell counts from reference gene primer amplification. Assay: immunoSEQ multiplex PCR; the TCRdb copy retains only in-frame clones and omits some. The DNA was the basis for D and trimming; V, J and clone size are from that table. The table lists around 200,000 clones, 85% of them singletons. Cohort placement rested on clinical history that participants reported themselves. For recovered donors of Cohort 3, there were two negative PCRs, clearance, or symptom resolution. The source material was PBMCs or T cells enriched from blood (not recorded which). The receptor's source is a middle-aged man who had recovered from COVID-19.

DNA of the CDR3: TGTGCCAGCAGCTTGGACCGGACAGTGACCGGGGAGCTGTTTTTT. Translated: CASSLDRTVTGELFF. The gene calls are TRBV5-4 and TRBJ2-2, with TRBD1 as a possible D gene (6 bases). Germline V gene lookup returns CDR1 SGHNT and CDR2 YYREEE (reference sequence). This CDR3 region has 15 residues. V lost 0 bases, J lost 5 bases, and 11 bases lay in between. The complete variable domain, with remaining parts taken from reference TRBV5-4 and TRBJ2-2, reads ETGVTQSPTHLIKTRGQQVTLRCSSQSGHNTVSWYQQALGQGPQFIFQYYREEENGRGNFPPRFSGLQFPNYSSELNVNALELDDSALYLCASSLDRTVTGELFFGEGSRLTVL.